Listed here are 27 T cell receptor beta chains from one sample, sequenced in a study of blood T cell repertoires in COVID-19. Measured with immunoSEQ multiplex PCR; TCRdb has only the in-frame clones, and not every one. The repertoire holds some 150,000 clones, with approximately 80% as singletons. The sequenced material came from peripheral blood. The receptors here all came from a human donor in a cohort sampled during active COVID-19.

This sequence joins TRBV28 and TRBJ2-7; 11 bases are a match to TRBD1. This CDR3 has 19 amino acids. Unmatched junction bases numbered 14, after V lost 1 base and J lost 3 bases. Germline lookup yields CDR1 MDHEN and CDR2 SYDVKM. The CDR3, as DNA: TGTGCCAGCAGTTTATTGGGGTGGACAGGGGGCACTATAAACTACGAGCAGTACTTC. Protein: CASSLLGWTGGTINYEQYF.

This clone has just one count. The chain carries TRBV29-1 and TRBJ2-4; D might be TRBD1 (7 bases). V dropped 6 bases and J dropped 3 bases, with 15 bases sitting between them. The CDR3 covers 14 residues. Germline CDR1 and CDR2: SQVTM and ANQGSEA. The CDR3 DNA reads as TGCAGCGTCGCGGAGGGGACAGTCAAAAACATTCAGTACTTC. It codes for CSVAEGTVKNIQYF.

The chain has TRBV19 and TRBJ1-5, with 7 nucleotides matching TRBD1. The CDR3 is 12 amino acids. With V trimmed by 6 bases and J by 9 bases, 5 bases remained unmatched. Germline CDR1 and CDR2: LNHDA and SQIVND (reference sequence). CDR3 DNA: TGTGCCAGTAGCGACAGGGAACCGCCCCAGCATTTT. The encoded protein is CASSDREPPQHF.

The gene calls are TRBV18 and TRBJ1-2; TRBD1 is a possible D gene (5 bases). The CDR3 sequence is 13 residues long. V lost 4 bases and J lost 3, with 9 bases in between. The germline CDR1 and CDR2 sequences are KGHSH and LQKENI. The CDR3 nucleotides are TGTGCCAGCTCACTAGACAGCTACTATGGCTACACCTTC. Amino acid sequence: CASSLDSYYGYTF.

A remark on this clone: In the same sample, other DNA sequences code for this CDR3. The chain combines TRBV7-9 with TRBJ2-3, with TRBD2 as a possible D gene (5 bases). The ends were cut back, 6 bases at V and 4 bases at J, with 11 bases in the middle. Germline V gene lookup returns CDR1 SEHNR and CDR2 FQNEAQ (reference sequence). The CDR3 has 13 amino acids. The CDR3 region is CASSPRGPDTQYF. The CDR3 DNA reads TGTGCCAGCAGTCCCCGAGGGCCAGATACGCAGTATTTT.

This clone was recorded a few times. The V and J genes are TRBV28 and TRBJ1-5; D is uncertain. CDR3 size: 12 residues. Between the trimmed V and J ends, which lost 10 bases and 3 bases, there was a span of 10 bases. The germline CDR1 and CDR2 sequences are MDHEN and SYDVKM. The CDR3 DNA follows: TGTGCCATTTCCAGGCTCAATCAGCCCCAGCATTTT. Protein product: CAISRLNQPQHF. Full variable domain (missing parts from reference TRBV28 and TRBJ1-5): DVKVTQSSRYLVKRTGEKVFLECVQDMDHENMFWYRQDPGLGLRLIYFSYDVKMKEKGDIPEGYSVSREKKERFSLILESASTNQTSMYLCAISRLNQPQHFGDGTRLSIL.

The chain uses TRBV27 and TRBJ2-3, with 11 bases aligning to TRBD2. Per the germline V gene, CDR1 is MNHEY and CDR2 is SMNVEV (reference sequence). The CDR3 spans 16 residues. J was trimmed by 2 bases and V by 6 bases; bases with no gene match: 7. CDR3 residues: CASREKGLAATDTQYF. CDR3 nucleotides: TGTGCCAGCAGGGAAAAGGGACTAGCGGCCACAGATACGCAGTATTTT.

The chain carries TRBV7-2 and TRBJ1-6; 12 bases fit TRBD1. Trimming cost V 2 bases and J 1 base; bases outside gene matches: 6. Germline-derived CDR1 and CDR2 are SGHTA and FQGNSA. This CDR3 region has 19 residues. DNA for the CDR3: TGTGCCAGCAGCTTACGCGGGACAGGGGGCTTTTCCTATAATTCACCCCTCCACTTT. Residues: CASSLRGTGGFSYNSPLHF.

This chain joins TRBV27 and TRBJ2-3; D might be TRBD2 (7 bases). The CDR3 consists of 15 residues. The germline V and J ends were trimmed by 5 bases and 1 base, with 13 bases remaining between them. Germline-derived CDR1 and CDR2 are MNHEY and SMNVEV (reference sequence). This CDR3 is CASSLRGGGTDTQYF. The CDR3 DNA is TGTGCCAGCAGTCTAAGGGGGGGAGGCACAGATACGCAGTATTTT.

The chain has TRBV5-4 and TRBJ2-1, with 10 nucleotides matching TRBD2. CDR1 is SGHNT and CDR2 is YYREEE in the germline V gene (reference sequence). V lost 4 bases, J lost 4 bases, and 5 bases stayed unmatched. CDR3 length equals 15 residues. The CDR3, as DNA: TGTGCCAGCAGCCTTAGCGGGGGGACATACAATGAGCAGTTCTTC. It yields the protein CASSLSGGTYNEQFF.

The J gene is TRBJ2-2, the V gene TRBV24-1; TRBD2 matches at 13 bases. V was clipped by 2 bases and J by 0 bases; unmatched bases: 2. This CDR3 contains 18 residues. Per the germline V gene, CDR1 is KGHDR and CDR2 is SFDVKD. The CDR3 reads CATSDSGTSGANTGELFF. Here the CDR3 DNA reads TGTGCCACCAGTGATTCCGGGACTAGCGGGGCGAACACCGGGGAGCTGTTTTTT.

CDR3 bases: TGTGCCAGCAGCCAACACCTAGCGGTCGAGACCCAGTACTTC. Residues: CASSQHLAVETQYF. V is TRBV4-2 and J is TRBJ2-5; 7 nucleotides align to TRBD2. Germline V gene data show CDR1 as LGHNA and CDR2 as YNFKEQ. With 2 bases clipped from V and 5 bases from J, the junction kept 5 bases outside the gene matches. CDR3 length: 14 residues.

The chain's CDR3 is CASARQGGYEKLFF. DNA for the CDR3: TGTGCCAGCGCAAGACAGGGAGGTTATGAAAAACTGTTTTTT. The J gene is TRBJ1-4, the V gene TRBV2; 7 positions agree with TRBD1. Losses at the gene ends were 8 bases for V and 6 bases for J; bases not matched to a gene: 9. Germline CDR1 SNHLY, CDR2 FYNNEI. The length of the CDR3 is 14 residues. Filled out from reference TRBV2 and TRBJ1-4, the complete variable domain reads EPEVTQTPSHQVTQMGQEVILRCVPISNHLYFYWYRQILGQKVEFLVSFYNNEISEKSEIFDDQFSVERPDGSNFTLKIRSTKLEDSAMYFCASARQGGYEKLFFGSGTQLSVL.

This chain connects TRBV3-1 (or the pseudogene TRBV3-2) to TRBJ2-3, with a tentative D call TRBD2 (5 bases). CDR3 length: 16 residues. Trimming cost V 3 bases and J 6 bases, with 19 bases left between them. The germline V gene has CDR1 LGHDT and CDR2 YNNKEL (reference sequence). In nucleotides, the CDR3 is TGTGCCAGCAGCCACTTGGATCAAGTGAGGAGGGATACGCAGTATTTT. It is translated as CASSHLDQVRRDTQYF.

The chain joins TRBV25-1 to TRBJ2-7; 8 bases agree with TRBD1. CDR1 is MGHDK and CDR2 is SYGVNS in the germline V gene. The trim removed 2 bases at V and 8 bases at J, leaving 11 bases unmatched. The CDR3 has 15 amino acids. The CDR3 nucleotides read TGTGCCAGCAGTGAAAGCGCAGGGGGCTTTTCCCAGCAGTACTTC. This gives the protein CASSESAGGFSQQYF.

This chain uses TRBV5-1 with TRBJ2-5; TRBD1 aligns across 10 bases. Looked up from germline, CDR1 is SGHRS and CDR2 is YFSETQ. This CDR3 spans 15 amino acids. The ends lost 4 bases at V and 4 bases at J; junction bases unmatched: 7. CDR3 bases: TGCGCCAGCAGCCCTCGACAGGGGGCGGGAGAGACCCAGTACTTC. Its translation: CASSPRQGAGETQYF.

The chain has TRBV27 and TRBJ2-1, with 7 positions matching TRBD1. Unmatched junction bases numbered 9, after V lost 1 base and J lost 0 bases. Germline loops: CDR1 MNHEY, CDR2 SMNVEV (reference sequence). The CDR3 is 18 residues long. Here the CDR3 reads CASSLFVDTGVSYNEQFF. The CDR3 region has the DNA TGTGCCAGCAGTTTATTCGTGGACACAGGGGTCTCCTACAATGAGCAGTTCTTC.

The chain combines TRBV6-6 with TRBJ1-1; 9 positions agree with TRBD1. Germline loops: CDR1 MNHNY, CDR2 SVGAGI (reference sequence). The CDR3 spans 14 residues. V was pared by 7 bases and J by 1 base, with 4 bases of the junction left unmatched. CDR3 sequence (DNA): TGTGCCAGCACAAGGGACAGGGCGAACACTGAAGCTTTCTTT. Protein product: CASTRDRANTEAFF.

The V and J genes are TRBV11-2 and TRBJ1-1; D is undetermined. The CDR3 consists of 13 residues. Trimming stripped 3 bases from V and 1 base from J, with 6 bases between. Germline CDR1 SGHAT, CDR2 FQNNGV. CDR3 protein: CASSFQENTEAFF. As DNA, the CDR3 is TGTGCCAGCAGCTTTCAGGAGAACACTGAAGCTTTCTTT.

V gene TRBV4-1 combines with J gene TRBJ2-1, with 7 bases fitting TRBD2. Germline V gives CDR1 MGHRA, CDR2 YSYEKL. J gave up 7 bases and V 4 bases, and 13 bases lay outside the gene matches. There are 16 residues in the CDR3. CDR3 sequence reads: CASSLYGGGPANEQFF. The DNA for the CDR3 is TGCGCCAGCAGCCTATACGGGGGAGGGCCAGCGAATGAGCAGTTCTTC.

The rearrangement links TRBV4-2 to TRBJ2-2; 7 positions agree with TRBD1. CDR1 and CDR2 from the germline V gene are LGHNA and YNFKEQ. V shed 2 bases and J 7 bases; nucleotides not matched to a gene: 10. There are 16 residues in the CDR3. CDR3 DNA sequence: TGTGCCAGCAGCCAACCGACAGGGAATGGGGGCGGGGAGCTGTTTTTT. Its translation is CASSQPTGNGGGELFF.

V gene TRBV5-5 combines with J gene TRBJ1-2; D may be TRBD1 (5 bases). Germline assignment: CDR1 SGHKS and CDR2 YYEKEE (reference sequence). Trimming took off 0 bases at V and 1 base at J, with 7 bases between the two ends. This CDR3 spans 14 amino acids. In DNA, the CDR3 is TGTGCCAGCAGCTTGGGACAGAATAACTATGGCTACACCTTC. It translates to CASSLGQNNYGYTF.

This clone was seen once. The chain employs TRBV7-9 and TRBJ2-3; no definite D call. V dropped 4 bases and J dropped 0 bases, with 11 bases sitting between them. The CDR3 is made up of 15 amino acids. CDR1 and CDR2 (germline): SEHNR, FQNEAQ (reference sequence). The CDR3 spells CASSSPSSSTDTQYF. The DNA of the CDR3 is TGTGCCAGCAGCTCCCCGAGTTCTAGCACAGATACGCAGTATTTT.

The chain has TRBV30 and TRBJ1-1; D is ambiguous. This CDR3 is built from 13 residues. CDR1 GTSNPN and CDR2 SVGIG come from the germline V gene (reference sequence). V was trimmed by 1 base and J by 3 bases, leaving 9 bases between them. The CDR3 coding sequence is TGTGCCTGGAGTGGCCCCGCGTACACTGAAGCTTTCTTT. Translating gives CAWSGPAYTEAFF.

The chain is built from TRBV2 and TRBJ2-5; 12 nucleotides align to TRBD1. V shed 1 base and J 7 bases; nucleotides not matched to a gene: 4. CDR1 and CDR2 from the germline V gene are SNHLY and FYNNEI. The CDR3 length is 15 residues. In DNA form, the CDR3 reads TGTGCCAGCAGTGAAGGGGGACAGGGGGCGGTGACCCAGTACTTC. This encodes CASSEGGQGAVTQYF.

The V and J genes are TRBV5-1 and TRBJ2-2, with 9 bases identical to TRBD2. Germline V gene lookup returns CDR1 SGHRS and CDR2 YFSETQ. V shed 4 bases, J shed 1 base, and the junction held 8 bases outside the gene matches. The CDR3 totals 17 residues. The CDR3, as DNA: TGCGCCAGCAGCCCGAGCGCGACTAGCGGGAACACCGGGGAGCTGTTTTTT. Encoded protein: CASSPSATSGNTGELFF.

This chain joins TRBV7-3 and TRBJ2-1, with D perhaps matching TRBD1 (6 bases). Between the trimmed V and J ends, which lost 4 bases and 3 bases, there was a span of 13 bases. Germline lookup yields CDR1 SGHTA and CDR2 FQGTGA. This CDR3 is 15 amino acids long. The CDR3, as DNA: TGTGCCAGCAGCTCAGCCGGGACAAACTACAATGAGCAGTTCTTC. Its protein product is CASSSAGTNYNEQFF.